Shown below are 25 T cell receptor beta chains from a single sample sequenced in a study of response to subunit inactivated influenza vaccine. Via MiXCR, TCRdb re-called the RT-PCR reads, giving one row per CDR3 protein. The repertoire has roughly 520,000 distinct CDR3 sequences, about 25% of them found once; the top ten carry approximately 2%. Sample: CD4+ T cells sorted from PBMCs, taken roughly 5 days after vaccination. The receptors come from a man between 45 and 60 years old who received an inactivated influenza vaccine.

The V gene is TRBV30, the J gene TRBJ1-1, with D possibly matching TRBD1 (6 bases). This CDR3 has 13 residues. CDR1 and CDR2 from the germline V gene are GTSNPN and SVGIG (reference sequence). V was clipped by 2 bases and J by 10 bases, with 17 bases between them. CDR3 in amino acids: CAWSPANRDPAFF. As DNA, the CDR3 is TGTGCCTGGAGTCCGGCCAACAGGGACCCAGCTTTCTTT.

The chain links TRBV20-1 to TRBJ2-1; 7 bases fit TRBD2. Germline loops: CDR1 DFQATT, CDR2 SNEGSKA (reference sequence). V shed 4 bases, J shed 5 bases, and the junction held 5 bases outside the gene matches. This CDR3 is built from 13 residues. CDR3 in amino acids: CSANLAGDNEQFF. CDR3 nucleotides: TGCAGTGCTAATCTGGCGGGAGACAATGAGCAGTTCTTC.

The rearrangement uses TRBV20-1 and TRBJ2-3; unclear D gene. Germline V lookup: CDR1 DFQATT, CDR2 SNEGSKA (reference sequence). Deletions cut 3 bases from V and 1 base from J, with 8 bases between. This CDR3 is 13 amino acids long. The CDR3 DNA follows: TGCAGTGCTAGCGGAACAGGCACAGATACGCAGTATTTT. Encoded protein: CSASGTGTDTQYF.

This clonotype was recorded a few times. The rearrangement uses TRBV12-3 or TRBV12-4 and TRBJ2-2, with TRBD1 matching 9 bases. The CDR3 contains 15 residues. V trimming: 6 bases; J trimming: 3 bases; junction bases outside the gene matches: 5. The CDR3: CASRIGTGYTGELFF. DNA for the CDR3: TGTGCCAGCAGGATTGGGACAGGGTACACCGGGGAGCTGTTTTTT.

This chain uses TRBV10-3 with TRBJ1-1; the match to TRBD1 covers 9 bases. With 3 bases clipped from V and 5 bases from J, the junction kept 4 bases outside the gene matches. Germline values: CDR1 ENHRY, CDR2 SYGVKD. CDR3 length: 14 amino acids. The CDR3 nucleotides read TGTGCCATCAGTGAACAGGGGGCCTGGACTGAAGCTTTCTTT. This gives the protein CAISEQGAWTEAFF.

This clonotype was recorded a few times. V usage is TRBV7-2 and J usage is TRBJ2-3; 11 bases agree with TRBD2. Germline trimming cut 2 bases from V and 0 bases from J; bases unmatched to any gene: 4. Germline V gene data show CDR1 as SGHTA and CDR2 as FQGNSA. CDR3 size: 17 residues. CDR3 DNA: TGTGCCAGCAGCTTACCCGCTAGCGGGGGGAGCACAGATACGCAGTATTTT. It specifies CASSLPASGGSTDTQYF. Using reference TRBV7-2 and TRBJ2-3 for the parts outside the CDR3, the full variable domain is GAGVSQSPSNKVTEKGKDVELRCDPISGHTALYWYRQSLGQGLEFLIYFQGNSAPDKSGLPSDRFSAERTGGSVSTLTIQRTQQEDSAVYLCASSLPASGGSTDTQYFGPGTRLTVL.

This clonotype was seen a few times. A much larger clone lies one base from this, so it may be a read error. The CDR3 region is CASSHDSNYGYTF. The CDR3, as DNA: TGTGCCAGCAGCCACGACAGTAACTATGGCTACACCTTC. V usage is TRBV6-5 and J usage is TRBJ1-2; possibly TRBD1 for D (5 bases). There are 13 residues in the CDR3. V was pared by 6 bases and J by 1 base, with 9 bases between. CDR1 and CDR2 from the germline V gene are MNHEY and SVGAGI.

This clonotype came up a few times. The chain uses TRBV12-3 or TRBV12-4 and TRBJ2-1; tentatively, D is TRBD1 (5 bases). V was shortened by 6 bases and J by 11 bases, with 17 bases between the two germline ends. The CDR3 has 13 residues. Written as DNA, the CDR3 is TGTGCCAGCAGCACTCTGGGGCTTTACCAGCAGTTCTTC. This encodes CASSTLGLYQQFF.

In this sample, this clonotype turned up a few times. The chain couples TRBV11-2 to TRBJ2-1, with D perhaps assigned TRBD1 or TRBD2 (5 bases each). The CDR3 spans 15 residues. Trimming cost V 5 bases and J 3 bases, with 14 bases left between them. Germline CDR1 reads SGHAT; CDR2 reads FQNNGV. This CDR3 is CASSAAGTVYNEQFF. CDR3 DNA sequence: TGTGCCAGCAGCGCCGCCGGGACGGTCTACAATGAGCAGTTCTTC.

The chain recombines TRBV19 with TRBJ2-3; 8 nucleotides agree with TRBD2. This CDR3 is built from 15 residues. The V gene end was trimmed by 7 bases and the J gene end by 6 bases; junction bases not matched to a gene: 12. Germline V lookup: CDR1 LNHDA, CDR2 SQIVND (reference sequence). CDR3 sequence reads: CASTLSGISKDTQYF. CDR3 bases: TGTGCCAGTACCCTTAGCGGGATCAGTAAGGATACGCAGTATTTT.

This chain joins TRBV4-2 and TRBJ1-2, with D possibly TRBD1 on 6 matching bases. The CDR3 sequence is 18 residues long. Trimming removed 0 bases at V and 4 bases at J, with 21 bases between. CDR1 and CDR2 (germline): LGHNA, YNFKEQ. CDR3 region: CASSQDPLQEDSIYGYTF. DNA of the CDR3: TGTGCCAGCAGCCAAGACCCCCTCCAGGAGGACAGTATCTATGGCTACACCTTC.

The chain carries TRBV20-1 and TRBJ2-3, with no clear D. Trimming pared 5 bases from V and 6 bases from J, leaving 15 bases between. The germline gives CDR1 DFQATT, CDR2 SNEGSKA (reference sequence). This CDR3 comprises 13 residues. The CDR3 is CSAFGPLGDTQYF. The CDR3 DNA reads TGCAGTGCTTTCGGACCTCTTGGGGATACGCAGTATTTT.

V gene TRBV29-1 combines with J gene TRBJ1-1; 8 bases fit TRBD1. Germline V gene data show CDR1 as SQVTM and CDR2 as ANQGSEA. After removal of 6 bases from V and 7 bases from J, the junction contained 10 bases not matched to a gene. The CDR3 totals 13 residues. The CDR3: CSVKETGGIEAFF. CDR3 bases: TGCAGCGTGAAGGAAACAGGGGGGATTGAAGCTTTCTTT.

This sequence joins TRBV15 and TRBJ2-5, with D perhaps TRBD1 (6 bases). V was pared by 3 bases and J by 3 bases, with 8 bases between. CDR3 length: 13 residues. The germline CDR1 and CDR2 sequences are LNHNV and YYDKDF (reference sequence). CDR3 sequence (DNA): TGTGCCACCAGCAGGAGGACAGAAGAGACCCAGTACTTC. It codes for CATSRRTEETQYF. Full variable domain (outside the CDR3, taken from reference TRBV15 and TRBJ2-5): DAMVIQNPRYQVTQFGKPVTLSCSQTLNHNVMYWYQQKSSQAPKLLFHYYDKDFNNEADTPDNFQSRRPNTSFCFLDIRSPGLGDTAMYLCATSRRTEETQYFGPGTRLLVL.

The chain has TRBV20-1 and TRBJ2-3, with 12 bases fitting TRBD2. Germline V CDR1 and CDR2: DFQATT, SNEGSKA (reference sequence). The CDR3 extends over 16 amino acids. The J segment lost 5 bases and the V segment lost 0 bases, leaving 6 bases of the junction unmatched. The CDR3 sequence is CSARDWTSGTRDTQYF. The CDR3, as DNA: TGCAGTGCTAGAGATTGGACTAGCGGGACAAGAGATACGCAGTATTTT.

This chain connects TRBV20-1 to TRBJ1-5; tentative D call: TRBD1 (5 bases). Between the trimmed V and J ends, which lost 3 bases and 0 bases, there was a span of 9 bases. Germline V lookup: CDR1 DFQATT, CDR2 SNEGSKA (reference sequence). The CDR3 consists of 14 residues. CDR3 in DNA: TGCAGTGCTAGGGACAAGTATAGCAATCAGCCCCAGCATTTT. Translation gives CSARDKYSNQPQHF.

The chain recombines TRBV6-1 with TRBJ2-3, with TRBD1 matching 7 bases. V was pared by 3 bases and J by 3 bases, with 9 bases of the junction left unmatched. Germline CDR1 is MNHNS and CDR2 is SASEGT. This CDR3 region has 16 residues. CDR3: CASSDRDRVRTDTQYF. The CDR3 DNA sequence: TGTGCCAGCAGTGATAGAGACAGGGTCAGGACAGATACGCAGTATTTT.

The rearrangement links TRBV4-3 to TRBJ2-3; D may correspond to TRBD1 or TRBD2 (6 bases each). The CDR3 has 15 residues. The germline V gene has CDR1 LGHNA and CDR2 YSLEER. The germline V and J ends were trimmed by 1 base and 7 bases, with 15 bases remaining between them. DNA for the CDR3: TGCGCCAGCAGCCAAGCGGGGGCCGCCGAGAATACGCAGTATTTT. Translation gives CASSQAGAAENTQYF.

This clonotype was seen only a few times. The gene calls are TRBV7-9 and TRBJ2-3, with D possibly matching TRBD1 (6 bases). The CDR3 is made up of 15 amino acids. V gave up 1 base and J gave up 2 bases, with 10 bases separating them. CDR1 SEHNR and CDR2 FQNEAQ come from the germline V gene (reference sequence). The DNA of the CDR3 is TGTGCCAGCAGCTTAGACGGACAGTTCACAGATACGCAGTATTTT. The encoded protein is CASSLDGQFTDTQYF.

A single count supports this clonotype. The chain links TRBV7-2 to TRBJ2-1; 8 positions agree with TRBD2. Germline loops: CDR1 SGHTA, CDR2 FQGNSA. The CDR3 contains 17 residues. The junction had 13 bases not matched to a gene; V was cut back by 1 base and J by 8 bases. CDR3 amino acids: CASSLVRRGAGEDEQFF. In DNA form, the CDR3 reads TGTGCCAGCAGCTTAGTTAGGCGGGGGGCCGGGGAGGATGAGCAGTTCTTC.

This clonotype was seen many times. The CDR3 region is CASSRQGATGELFF. The CDR3 DNA reads TGTGCCAGCAGTCGCCAGGGGGCTACCGGGGAGCTGTTTTTT. This rearrangement joins TRBV12-3 or TRBV12-4 to TRBJ2-2; 8 positions agree with TRBD1. V lost 5 bases and J lost 5; bases outside the gene matches: 4. CDR3 length: 14 amino acids.

This clonotype turned up a few times. This chain joins TRBV5-1 and TRBJ1-6, with D perhaps TRBD1 (5 bases). Trimming shortened V by 4 bases and J by 6 bases, and 14 bases separated the two germline ends. There are 15 residues in the CDR3. The germline gives CDR1 SGHRS, CDR2 YFSETQ. This chain's CDR3 is CASSPGRGGNSPLHF. As DNA, the CDR3 is TGCGCCAGCAGCCCAGGACGGGGGGGTAATTCACCCCTCCACTTT. The full variable domain, rest sourced from reference TRBV5-1 and TRBJ1-6, is KAGVTQTPRYLIKTRGQQVTLSCSPISGHRSVSWYQQTPGQGLQFLFEYFSETQRNKGNFPGRFSGRQFSNSRSEMNVSTLELGDSALYLCASSPGRGGNSPLHFGNGTRLTVT.

V is TRBV12-3 or TRBV12-4 and J is TRBJ2-1; a possible D gene is TRBD2 (7 bases). Trimming pared 7 bases from V and 6 bases from J, leaving 19 bases between. This CDR3 has 15 amino acids. CDR3 DNA sequence: TGTGCCAGCATCCTTGGCGGGGGCGCGGGCAATGAGCAGTTCTTC. Protein product: CASILGGGAGNEQFF.

This clonotype has only a few counts. The chain's CDR3 is CASSSGTSSPLHF. The CDR3 DNA sequence: TGTGCCAGCAGTTCCGGGACCTCTTCACCCCTCCACTTT. The chain joins TRBV6-6 to TRBJ1-6; D possibly corresponds to TRBD1 (5 bases). The CDR3 length is 13 residues. The germline V gene encodes CDR1 MNHNY and CDR2 SVGAGI (reference sequence). Trimming cost V 4 bases and J 9 bases, with 10 bases left between them.

This clonotype is medium-sized. This chain connects TRBV29-1 to TRBJ2-7; D is tentatively TRBD1 or TRBD2 (5 bases each). This CDR3 spans 11 amino acids. The ends were cut back, 4 bases at V and 9 bases at J, with 13 bases in the middle. Germline loops: CDR1 SQVTM, CDR2 ANQGSEA. The CDR3 DNA reads as TGCAGCGTTGGATCCAGGGAGACGCAGTACTTC. It is translated as CSVGSRETQYF.